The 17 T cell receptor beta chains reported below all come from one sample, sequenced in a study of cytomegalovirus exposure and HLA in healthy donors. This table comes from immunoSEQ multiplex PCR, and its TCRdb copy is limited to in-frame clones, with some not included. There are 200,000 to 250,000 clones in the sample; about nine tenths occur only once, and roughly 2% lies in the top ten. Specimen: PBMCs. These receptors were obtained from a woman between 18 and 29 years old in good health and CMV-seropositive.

The CDR3 spells CASSPSREQFF. In DNA form, the CDR3 reads TGTGCCAGCAGCCCTAGTAGGGAGCAGTTCTTC. This chain links TRBV6-6 with TRBJ2-1; D is undetermined. Germline-derived CDR1 and CDR2 are MNHNY and SVGAGI (reference sequence). The ends were cut back, 6 bases at V and 10 bases at J, with 10 bases in the middle. The CDR3 loop spans 11 amino acids.

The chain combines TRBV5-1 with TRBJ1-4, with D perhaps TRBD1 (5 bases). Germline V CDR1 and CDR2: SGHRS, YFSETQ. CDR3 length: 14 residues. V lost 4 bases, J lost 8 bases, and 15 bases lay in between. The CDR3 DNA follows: TGCGCCAGCAGCCCTCGGACCGGGGGAGAAAAACTGTTTTTT. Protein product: CASSPRTGGEKLFF. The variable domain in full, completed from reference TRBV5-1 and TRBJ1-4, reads KAGVTQTPRYLIKTRGQQVTLSCSPISGHRSVSWYQQTPGQGLQFLFEYFSETQRNKGNFPGRFSGRQFSNSRSEMNVSTLELGDSALYLCASSPRTGGEKLFFGSGTQLSVL.

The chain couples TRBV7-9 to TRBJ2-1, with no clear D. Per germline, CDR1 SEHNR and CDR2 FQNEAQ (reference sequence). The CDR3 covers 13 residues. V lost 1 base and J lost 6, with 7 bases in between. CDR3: CASSLGPGNEQFF. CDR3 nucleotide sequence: TGTGCCAGCAGCTTAGGTCCGGGCAATGAGCAGTTCTTC.

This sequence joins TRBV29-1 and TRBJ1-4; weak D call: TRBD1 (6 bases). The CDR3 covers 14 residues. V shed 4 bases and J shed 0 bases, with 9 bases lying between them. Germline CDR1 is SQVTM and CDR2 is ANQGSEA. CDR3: CSVAPGATNEKLFF. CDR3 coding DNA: TGCAGCGTTGCCCCAGGGGCAACTAATGAAAAACTGTTTTTT.

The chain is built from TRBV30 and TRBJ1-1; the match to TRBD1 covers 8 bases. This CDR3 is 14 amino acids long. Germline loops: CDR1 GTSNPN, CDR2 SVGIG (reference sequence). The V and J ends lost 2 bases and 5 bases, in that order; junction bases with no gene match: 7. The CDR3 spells CAWSFAGGPTEAFF. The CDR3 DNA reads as TGTGCCTGGAGTTTTGCAGGGGGCCCGACTGAAGCTTTCTTT.

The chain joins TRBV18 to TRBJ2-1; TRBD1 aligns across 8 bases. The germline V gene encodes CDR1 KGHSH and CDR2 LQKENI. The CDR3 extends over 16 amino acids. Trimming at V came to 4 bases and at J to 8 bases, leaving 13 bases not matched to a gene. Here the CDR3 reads CASSQSGTGYSYEQFF. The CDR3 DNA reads TGTGCCAGCTCACAATCCGGGACAGGCTACAGCTATGAGCAGTTCTTC.

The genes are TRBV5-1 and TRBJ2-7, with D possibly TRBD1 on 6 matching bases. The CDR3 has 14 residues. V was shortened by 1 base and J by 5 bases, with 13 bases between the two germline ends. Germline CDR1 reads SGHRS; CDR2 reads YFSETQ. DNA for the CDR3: TGCGCCAGCAGCTTGAGAGGACAGCCTGACGAGCAGTACTTC. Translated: CASSLRGQPDEQYF.

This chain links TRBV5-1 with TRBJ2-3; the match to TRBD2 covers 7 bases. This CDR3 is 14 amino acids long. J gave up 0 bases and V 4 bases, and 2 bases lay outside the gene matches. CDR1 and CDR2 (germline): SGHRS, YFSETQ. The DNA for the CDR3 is TGCGCCAGCAGCATCGGGGGGAGCACAGATACGCAGTATTTT. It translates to CASSIGGSTDTQYF.

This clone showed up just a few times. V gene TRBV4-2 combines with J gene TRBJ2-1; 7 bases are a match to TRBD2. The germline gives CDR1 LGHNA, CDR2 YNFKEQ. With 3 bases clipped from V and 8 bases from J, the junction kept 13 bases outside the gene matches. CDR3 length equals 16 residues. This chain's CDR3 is CASSQMVGLETDEQFF. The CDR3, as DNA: TGTGCCAGCAGCCAGATGGTTGGACTAGAAACTGATGAGCAGTTCTTC.

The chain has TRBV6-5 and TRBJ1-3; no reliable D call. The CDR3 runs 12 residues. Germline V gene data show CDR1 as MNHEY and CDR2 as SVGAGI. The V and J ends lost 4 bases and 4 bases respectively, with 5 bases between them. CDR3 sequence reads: CASSSPGNTIYF. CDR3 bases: TGTGCCAGCAGTTCCCCGGGAAACACCATATATTTT.

CDR3 bases: TGCGCCAGCAGCTTGGGTGGCAGGCCCAATGAGCAGTTCTTC. This translates into CASSLGGRPNEQFF. This chain connects TRBV5-1 to TRBJ2-1; D not resolved. V was trimmed by 0 bases and J by 6 bases, leaving 10 bases between them. The CDR3 has 14 amino acids. Germline values: CDR1 SGHRS, CDR2 YFSETQ.

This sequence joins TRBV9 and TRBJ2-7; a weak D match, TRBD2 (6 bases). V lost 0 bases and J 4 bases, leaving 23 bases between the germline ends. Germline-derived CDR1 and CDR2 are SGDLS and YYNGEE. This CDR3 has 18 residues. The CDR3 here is CASSVAPYTSLAPYEQYF. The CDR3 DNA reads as TGTGCCAGCAGCGTAGCCCCATACACTTCGCTAGCGCCATACGAGCAGTACTTC.

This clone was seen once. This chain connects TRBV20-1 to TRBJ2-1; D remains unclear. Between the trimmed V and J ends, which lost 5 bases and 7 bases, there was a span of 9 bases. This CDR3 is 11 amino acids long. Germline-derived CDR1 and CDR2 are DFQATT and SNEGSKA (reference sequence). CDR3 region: CSAPARNEQFF. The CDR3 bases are TGCAGTGCTCCCGCCCGGAATGAGCAGTTCTTC.

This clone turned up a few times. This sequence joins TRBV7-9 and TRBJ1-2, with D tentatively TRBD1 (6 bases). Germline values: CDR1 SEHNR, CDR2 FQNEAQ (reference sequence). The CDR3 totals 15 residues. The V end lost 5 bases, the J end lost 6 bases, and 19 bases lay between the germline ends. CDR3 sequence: CASSPSGTGHHGYTF. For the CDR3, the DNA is TGTGCCAGCAGCCCTAGCGGAACAGGGCATCATGGCTACACCTTC.

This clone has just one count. The CDR3 DNA follows: TGTGCCAGCAGCTTGGGGACAGTTACCTACGAGCAGTACTTC. This sequence encodes CASSLGTVTYEQYF. The rearrangement uses TRBV7-2 and TRBJ2-7; 7 nucleotides line up with TRBD1. Germline CDR1 and CDR2: SGHTA and FQGNSA. With V trimmed by 3 bases and J by 2 bases, 4 bases remained unmatched. The CDR3 sequence is 14 residues long.

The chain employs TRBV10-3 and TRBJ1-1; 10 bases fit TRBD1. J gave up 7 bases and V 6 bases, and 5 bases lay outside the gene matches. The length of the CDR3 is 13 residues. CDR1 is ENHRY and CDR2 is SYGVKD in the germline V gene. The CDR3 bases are TGTGCCATCAGCGGGACAGGGGATGATGAAGCTTTCTTT. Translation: CAISGTGDDEAFF.

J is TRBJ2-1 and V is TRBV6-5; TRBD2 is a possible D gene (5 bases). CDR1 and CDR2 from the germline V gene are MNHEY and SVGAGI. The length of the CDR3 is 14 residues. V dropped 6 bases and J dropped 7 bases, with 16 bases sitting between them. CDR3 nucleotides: TGTGCCAGCAGCCGCCGGAGGCCGGGGAATGAGCAGTTCTTC. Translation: CASSRRRPGNEQFF.